These 21 T cell receptor beta chains originate from one sample sequenced in a study of T-cell memory formation after mild COVID-19. TCRdb used MiXCR to reprocess the 5' RACE reads, holding one entry per CDR3 protein. Found here are 400,000 to 450,000 distinct CDR3 sequences, more than 15% of them singletons; the top ten hold roughly 21%. Sequencing input: PBMCs or a T cell subset sorted from them (not recorded which). These receptors all stem from a man between 18 and 35 years old who had mild COVID-19 (a few samples of this study predate the infection). Cell type and time point are not known.

This clonotype was observed a handful of times. The chain combines TRBV10-3 with TRBJ1-1; 8 nucleotides align to TRBD1. CDR3 length equals 13 residues. V shed 10 bases, J shed 5 bases, and the junction held 9 bases outside the gene matches. CDR1 is ENHRY, CDR2 SYGVKD, per germline. The CDR3 DNA reads TGTGCCACAATAGACAGGGGAGCGACTGAAGCTTTCTTT. It is translated as CATIDRGATEAFF.

This rearrangement joins TRBV27 to TRBJ1-1; a weak D match, TRBD1 (6 bases). This CDR3 region has 15 residues. CDR1 is MNHEY and CDR2 is SMNVEV in the germline V gene (reference sequence). V lost 3 bases and J 4 bases, leaving 15 bases between the germline ends. CDR3 bases: TGTGCCAGCAGTTTGTACAGGGACGGAGGCACTGAAGCTTTCTTT. This sequence encodes CASSLYRDGGTEAFF.

This chain joins TRBV10-2 and TRBJ1-5; D is possibly TRBD1 (5 bases). V gave up 6 bases and J gave up 1 base, with 16 bases separating them. The length of the CDR3 is 16 residues. Germline V gene sequence: CDR1 WSHSY, CDR2 SAAADI. Here the CDR3 reads CASSRQYSLSNQPQHF. In DNA, the CDR3 is TGCGCCAGCAGCCGACAGTATTCTCTAAGCAATCAGCCCCAGCATTTT.

There are a few counts of this clonotype. The CDR3, as DNA: TGCAGCGCCCGACTAGCGGGGGCCCACAATGAGCAGTTCTTC. Translated, it gives CSARLAGAHNEQFF. The V call is TRBV29-1, the J call TRBJ2-1, with 12 bases lining up with TRBD2. The trim removed 7 bases at V and 5 bases at J, leaving 6 bases unmatched. CDR1 is SQVTM and CDR2 is ANQGSEA in the germline V gene. The CDR3 covers 14 residues.

V and J are TRBV12-3 or TRBV12-4 and TRBJ1-2; possibly TRBD1 for D (5 bases). Between the trimmed V and J ends, which lost 1 base and 0 bases, there was a span of 9 bases. The length of the CDR3 is 15 residues. The DNA of the CDR3 is TGTGCCAGCAGTTTAGACAGGACTACTAACTATGGCTACACCTTC. Its protein product is CASSLDRTTNYGYTF.

Here the CDR3 DNA reads TGCAGCGGATACTATCGCGGGGGACCAGATACGCAGTATTTT. This gives the protein CSGYYRGGPDTQYF. The gene calls are TRBV29-1 and TRBJ2-3; TRBD2 matches at 7 bases. J lost 4 bases, V lost 7 bases, and 11 bases had no gene match. CDR1 and CDR2 from the germline V gene are SQVTM and ANQGSEA. This CDR3 has 14 amino acids.

This sequence joins TRBV6-5 and TRBJ1-2; D might be TRBD1 (6 bases). The CDR3 is 14 amino acids. In germline, CDR1 is MNHEY, CDR2 SVGAGI. V lost 5 bases, J lost 7 bases, and 17 bases lay in between. The CDR3 region has the DNA TGTGCCAGCAGTCCCCCGGGGGGCTGGCGTGGCTACACCTTC. Residues: CASSPPGGWRGYTF.

This clonotype has only a few counts. The chain joins TRBV5-4 to TRBJ1-1; tentatively, D is TRBD1 (6 bases). CDR3 length equals 14 residues. Germline V gives CDR1 SGHNT, CDR2 YYREEE (reference sequence). Trimming removed 3 bases from V and 6 bases from J, with 15 bases in between. Here the CDR3 reads CASSSPLTGPEAFF. In DNA form, the CDR3 reads TGTGCCAGCAGCTCGCCCTTGACAGGACCTGAAGCTTTCTTT.

The chain recombines TRBV7-2 with TRBJ2-7; 7 bases map to TRBD1. This CDR3 comprises 15 residues. Germline CDR1 and CDR2: SGHTA and FQGNSA. The J segment lost 0 bases and the V segment lost 1 base, leaving 3 bases of the junction unmatched. The CDR3 nucleotides read TGTGCCAGCAGCTTAGTAGGACAGGCCTCCTACGAGCAGTACTTC. Protein product: CASSLVGQASYEQYF. The full variable domain, with the rest looked up from reference TRBV7-2 and TRBJ2-7, is GAGVSQSPSNKVTEKGKDVELRCDPISGHTALYWYRQSLGQGLEFLIYFQGNSAPDKSGLPSDRFSAERTGGSVSTLTIQRTQQEDSAVYLCASSLVGQASYEQYFGPGTRLTVT.

The chain recombines TRBV7-9 with TRBJ2-3; D remains ambiguous. The V gene lost 6 bases and the J gene lost 7 bases, with 11 bases spanning the gap. Per the germline V gene, CDR1 is SEHNR and CDR2 is FQNEAQ (reference sequence). The CDR3 contains 12 residues. The CDR3 region is CASSPGRHTQYF. CDR3 bases: TGTGCCAGCAGTCCTGGCCGACATACGCAGTATTTT.

CDR3: CASRTKDREDEQYF. The CDR3, as DNA: TGTGCCAGCAGAACGAAGGACAGGGAGGACGAGCAGTACTTC. V usage is TRBV3-1 and J usage is TRBJ2-7, with 8 bases aligning to TRBD1. The CDR3 consists of 14 residues. Germline lookup yields CDR1 LGHDT and CDR2 YNNKEL (reference sequence). V gave up 6 bases and J gave up 5 bases; unmatched junction bases: 9.

The table lists this clonotype with many counts. The J gene is TRBJ2-2, the V gene TRBV24-1; no clear D. The CDR3 runs to 15 residues. V lost 3 bases to trimming and J lost 4 bases, with 11 bases between them. Germline loops: CDR1 KGHDR, CDR2 SFDVKD. Here the CDR3 DNA reads TGTGCCACCAGTGATAGGACCGAACCCACCGGGGAGCTGTTTTTT. Protein: CATSDRTEPTGELFF.

This clonotype has only a few counts. The chain recombines TRBV5-6 with TRBJ1-6; 9 bases are shared with TRBD1. After removal of 4 bases from V and 9 bases from J, the junction contained 2 bases not matched to a gene. CDR3 size: 13 residues. Per the germline V gene, CDR1 is SGHDT and CDR2 is YYEEEE. The CDR3 protein is CASSGTGFSPLHF. CDR3 DNA: TGTGCCAGCAGCGGGACAGGGTTTTCACCCCTCCACTTT.

The CDR3 here is CASSPPPVAGDTQYF. DNA of the CDR3: TGTGCCAGCAGCCCACCACCGGTGGCGGGGGATACGCAGTATTTT. This sequence joins TRBV7-2 and TRBJ2-3, with D perhaps TRBD2 (6 bases). CDR3 size: 15 residues. The V and J ends lost 5 bases and 6 bases respectively, with 18 bases between them. The germline CDR1 and CDR2 sequences are SGHTA and FQGNSA. Combining the CDR3 with reference TRBV7-2 and TRBJ2-3 gives the whole variable domain GAGVSQSPSNKVTEKGKDVELRCDPISGHTALYWYRQSLGQGLEFLIYFQGNSAPDKSGLPSDRFSAERTGGSVSTLTIQRTQQEDSAVYLCASSPPPVAGDTQYFGPGTRLTVL.

The chain carries TRBV6-5 and TRBJ2-3; D remains unclear. The germline CDR1 and CDR2 sequences are MNHEY and SVGAGI. CDR3 length equals 13 residues. Deletions cut 7 bases from V and 3 bases from J, with 11 bases between. The chain's CDR3 is CASISETTDTQYF. The DNA for the CDR3 is TGTGCCAGCATCAGTGAGACGACAGATACGCAGTATTTT.

The chain carries TRBV28 and TRBJ1-5; TRBD1 is a possible D gene (5 bases). The germline V and J ends were trimmed by 2 bases and 5 bases, with 10 bases remaining between them. Germline V CDR1 and CDR2: MDHEN, SYDVKM. The CDR3 length is 14 residues. The CDR3, as DNA: TGTGCCAGCAGTTTAGGGGACTGGTATCAGCCCCAGCATTTT. This translates into CASSLGDWYQPQHF. Full variable domain (rest looked up from reference TRBV28 and TRBJ1-5): DVKVTQSSRYLVKRTGEKVFLECVQDMDHENMFWYRQDPGLGLRLIYFSYDVKMKEKGDIPEGYSVSREKKERFSLILESASTNQTSMYLCASSLGDWYQPQHFGDGTRLSIL.

Only a few counts were recorded for this clonotype. The CDR3 spells CSARQAERSQETQYF. Written as DNA, the CDR3 is TGCAGTGCTAGACAGGCCGAGCGGTCGCAAGAGACCCAGTACTTC. V gene TRBV20-1 combines with J gene TRBJ2-5, with a possible D match to TRBD2 (5 bases). Germline assignment: CDR1 DFQATT and CDR2 SNEGSKA (reference sequence). Trimming cost V 2 bases and J 2 bases, with 15 bases left between them. The CDR3 extends over 15 amino acids.

In DNA form, the CDR3 reads TGTGCCAGCAGTGACCAGGGGGCTAGCTCAGATACGCAGTATTTT. Its protein is CASSDQGASSDTQYF. V gene TRBV6-4 combines with J gene TRBJ2-3; 8 bases are a match to TRBD1. The CDR3 has 15 residues. V trimming: 2 bases; J trimming: 4 bases; junction bases outside the gene matches: 5. Germline CDR1 is MRHNA and CDR2 is SNTAGT.

There are a few counts of this clonotype. This rearrangement joins TRBV20-1 to TRBJ2-3; D ambiguous. Trimming took 1 base from V and 3 from J, leaving 8 bases between them. Germline V gives CDR1 DFQATT, CDR2 SNEGSKA (reference sequence). The CDR3 loop spans 13 amino acids. CDR3 DNA sequence: TGCAGTGCTAGAGTTGGTAGAACAGATACGCAGTATTTT. It codes for CSARVGRTDTQYF.

This clonotype was counted ten times or more. This chain connects TRBV3-1 to TRBJ1-1, with a possible D match to TRBD1 (5 bases). Between the trimmed V and J ends, which lost 2 bases and 11 bases, there was a span of 15 bases. The germline V gene has CDR1 LGHDT and CDR2 YNNKEL (reference sequence). This CDR3 is built from 13 residues. The CDR3 reads CASSQSRDLGAFF. In DNA form, the CDR3 reads TGTGCCAGCAGCCAATCAAGGGACCTGGGTGCTTTCTTT.

The V gene is TRBV7-7, the J gene TRBJ1-2; D is unclear. The germline V gene has CDR1 SSHAT and CDR2 FNYEAQ (reference sequence). This CDR3 comprises 11 residues. V lost 1 base, J lost 10 bases, and 7 bases lay in between. This CDR3 reads CASSLDPDYTF. The DNA of the CDR3 is TGTGCCAGCAGCTTAGATCCTGACTACACCTTC.